A selection of T cell receptor beta chains follows, all from one sample in a study of blood T cells in healthy people across ages. TCRdb processed the 5' RACE reads anew with MiXCR; each CDR3 protein has one entry. The data contain some 1.8 million distinct CDR3 sequences, about two fifths of them singletons. Sequenced material: blood. The receptors originated from a human donor in good health. The CDR3 runs from the conserved cysteine through the conserved F or W. Fields, in order: J gene, clone size, V gene, D gene, CDR3 DNA, CDR3 protein. A D gene is named only where the DNA matches it firmly. Clone sizes are given selectively: once, few, many, or a class where the clone is expanded.

TRBJ2-1 - TRBV24-1 TRBD2 TGTGCCACCAGTGACCTAACCGGGACTAGCGGGGACCACAATGAGCAGTTCTTC CATSDLTGTSGDHNEQFF
TRBJ1-2 - TRBV15 - TGTACCACCAGCAGAGTTACAGGCCAGAATGGCTACACCTTC CTTSRVTGQNGYTF
TRBJ2-1 - TRBV7-6 - TGTGCCAGCAGCCCGAGGGGTTATGGTGAGCAGTTCTTC CASSPRGYGEQFF
TRBJ1-5 - TRBV12-3/TRBV12-4 - TGTGCCAGCAGTGCGGGGCTCGCCAATCAGCCCCAGCATTTT CASSAGLANQPQHF
TRBJ1-2 many TRBV7-2 TRBD1 TGTGCCAGCAGCTCAACAGGGGCCTATGGCTACACCTTC CASSSTGAYGYTF
TRBJ2-7 - TRBV2 - TGTGCCAGCGGGATGGACCACAGCTCCTACGAGCAGTACTTC CASGMDHSSYEQYF
TRBJ1-5 - TRBV12-3/TRBV12-4 TRBD1 TGTGCCAGCAGTTTAATCGGACAGGCCAATCAGCCCCAGCATTTT CASSLIGQANQPQHF
TRBJ2-1 few TRBV24-1 - TGTGCCACCAGTGATTCCCGGGGGGACAATTACAATGAGCAGTTCTTC CATSDSRGDNYNEQFF
TRBJ2-7 - TRBV18 - TGTGCCAGCTCACCACTTATTGACATAAGCTCCTACGAGCAGTACTTC CASSPLIDISSYEQYF
TRBJ2-3 - TRBV7-2 TRBD2 TGTGCCAGCAGCTTACACGGGGGGGCCGCCGGAGATACGCAGTATTTT CASSLHGGAAGDTQYF
TRBJ2-7 few TRBV6-2/TRBV6-3 - TGTGCCAGCAGTTACCGGACAGATCTCGAGCAGTACTTC CASSYRTDLEQYF
TRBJ1-2 few TRBV11-2 - TGTGCCAGCAGCTTAGGGGGGAAGTTTGGCTACACCTTC CASSLGGKFGYTF
TRBJ1-1 few TRBV18 - TGTGCCAGCTCACCGCCGGCAAGACTTAACACTGAAGCTTTCTTT CASSPPARLNTEAFF
TRBJ2-1 many TRBV6-4 - TGTGCCAGCAGTGACTCTAGCGGCTCCTACAATGAGCAGTTCTTC CASSDSSGSYNEQFF
TRBJ1-2 few TRBV5-5 - TGTGCCAGCAGCTTTCCTGGGGCAGGTGGCTACACCTTC CASSFPGAGGYTF
TRBJ1-4 few TRBV28 - TGTGCCAGCACCCCCGATAAGACTAATGAAAAACTGTTTTTT CASTPDKTNEKLFF
TRBJ2-1 few TRBV28 - TGTGCCAGCAGTCCCCCGGACAGAGACAATGAGCAGTTCTTC CASSPPDRDNEQFF
TRBJ2-3 - TRBV11-2 TRBD2 TGTGCCAGCAGCTGGGATGGGGTTAGCGGGGTCACAGATACGCAGTATTTT CASSWDGVSGVTDTQYF
TRBJ2-1 many TRBV7-8 - TGTGCCAGCAGCTCTCCCCCGGCCCCGGGATCCGATGAGCAGTTCTTC CASSSPPAPGSDEQFF
TRBJ2-7 few TRBV10-3 - TGTGCCATCAGCCCCGGGATCTCCTACGAGCAGTACTTC CAISPGISYEQYF
TRBJ1-1 - TRBV5-8 TRBD1 TGTGCCAGCAGCCTGGACAGGACCAGGGGGTTGAACACTGAAGCTTTCTTT CASSLDRTRGLNTEAFF
TRBJ2-5 few TRBV11-2 TRBD1 TGTGCCAGCAGCTTAGAAGACAGGGCTTGGGGGACCCAGTACTTC CASSLEDRAWGTQYF
TRBJ2-3 - TRBV6-6 - TGTGCCAGCAGTTTCTTCCCGGGCGCCACAGATACGCAGTATTTT CASSFFPGATDTQYF
TRBJ2-5 - TRBV10-3 - TGTGCCATCAGTGTTTGGGGCACCCAAGAGACCCAGTACTTC CAISVWGTQETQYF
TRBJ1-1 few TRBV20-1 TRBD1 TGCAGTGCCCGGGGGCCAAACAGGGGGCCGCGGTTGGACACTGAAGCTTTCTTT CSARGPNRGPRLDTEAFF
TRBJ1-2 - TRBV9 TRBD1 TGTGCCAGCAGCGTTGGGGGACAGGTCCGACCGGATGGCTACACCTTC CASSVGGQVRPDGYTF
TRBJ2-7 few TRBV6-5 - TGTGCCAGCACCCCTCCCGGCAGGGGCTACGAGCAGTACTTC CASTPPGRGYEQYF
TRBJ1-6 few TRBV20-1 - TGCAGTGCTACTAGGTTGGACAAGGTGGCCCCCTATAATTCACCCCTCCACTTT CSATRLDKVAPYNSPLHF
TRBJ2-1 - TRBV20-1 TRBD2 TGCAGTTCAAAGGTTTTGGCGGGGGATCCCTACAATGAGCAGTTCTTC CSSKVLAGDPYNEQFF
TRBJ1-4 few TRBV18 - TGTGCCAGCTCAAGGGACGTAAATGAAAAACTGTTTTTT CASSRDVNEKLFF
TRBJ2-3 few TRBV7-2 TRBD2 TGTGCCAGCAGCTTAGGAGTAGCGGGGGCTAGCACAGATACGCAGTATTTT CASSLGVAGASTDTQYF
TRBJ2-3 few TRBV12-3/TRBV12-4 - TGTGCCAGCAGTACAGGGATGGGAGATACGCAGTATTTT CASSTGMGDTQYF
TRBJ2-3 - TRBV7-2 - TGTGCCAGCAGCCGCCGGGACAGCGGGTCTAGCACAGATACGCAGTATTTT CASSRRDSGSSTDTQYF
TRBJ2-1 few TRBV6-1 TRBD1 TGTGCCAGCCAAGCCTGGGGACAGGGGTACAATGAGCAGTTCTTC CASQAWGQGYNEQFF
TRBJ1-1 few TRBV12-5 - TGTGCTAGTGGTTCGGGGGCACTTATGACTGAAGCTTTCTTT CASGSGALMTEAFF